This T cell receptor beta chain was recorded in a study of cytotoxic CD8 clonotypes in ibrutinib-treated CLL. Germline V gene sequence: CDR1 SGHTA, CDR2 FQGNSA. Trimming took 1 base from V and 6 from J, leaving 10 bases between them. The CDR3 has 13 residues. Produced via immunoSEQ multiplex PCR; TCRdb's table is partial and in-frame only. The sample yields hundreds of thousands of clones, 67% seen once. The J gene is TRBJ2-7, the V gene TRBV7-2, with D perhaps matching TRBD1 (5 bases). The source is a human donor with chronic lymphocytic leukemia. The sequenced sample was PBMCs, obtained after 36 months of ibrutinib treatment. The CDR3 region is CASSLDAGPEQYF. For the CDR3, the DNA is TGTGCCAGCAGCTTAGATGCAGGGCCCGAGCAGTACTTC.